Only a few counts were recorded for the clone carrying this T cell receptor (beta chain). This sample is part of a study of blood T cell repertoires in COVID-19. Looking at the study overall: Nucleic acid was either cDNA or gDNA, and it came from T cells, B-cell-depleted T cells, or PBMCs.

With 3 bases removed from V and 7 bases from J, the gap between germline ends came to 18 bases. This CDR3 is 14 amino acids long. Germline CDR1 and CDR2: DFQATT and SNEGSKA (reference sequence). Sequencing was performed with immunoSEQ multiplex PCR; in TCRdb, only in-frame clones are kept and a portion is missing. The repertoire holds 150,000 or so clones, with 78% as singletons. The chain joins TRBV20-1 to TRBJ1-2; D is perhaps TRBD1 (5 bases). Sequenced sample: peripheral blood. This clonotype originated in a man of 80 years or more with acute or convalescent COVID-19. CDR3: CSASPQGLQGGYTF. The CDR3 DNA sequence: TGCAGTGCTAGTCCTCAAGGGCTTCAGGGTGGCTACACCTTC.